The clone carrying this TCR beta chain was seen ten or more times. No antigen is known for it. These data belong to a study of post-analysis software for immune sequencing data. Tagging with unique molecular identifiers was a feature of the TCR beta cDNA libraries. TCRdb redid the calling of the PCR reads with MiXCR, one entry per CDR3 protein. This sample has about half a million distinct CDR3 sequences, with nearly 45% found just once. CDR1 ENHRY and CDR2 SYGVKD come from the germline V gene. This CDR3 region has 15 residues. The V and J ends lost 4 bases and 1 base, in that order; junction bases with no gene match: 6. Study results and caveats: Normalized Chao1 diversity in multiple sclerosis patients fell significantly below that of controls. Among roughly 5 TRBV segments more frequent in patients than controls were TRBV5-6, TRBV5-1 and TRBV20-1.

The chain combines TRBV10-3 with TRBJ1-2; 7 nucleotides line up with TRBD1. The sample consisted of blood. The source is a girl aged 10 to 17 with multiple sclerosis. The CDR3 DNA reads TGTGCCATCAGTGTTGAGACAGGGTATAACTATGGCTACACCTTC. Protein product: CAISVETGYNYGYTF.